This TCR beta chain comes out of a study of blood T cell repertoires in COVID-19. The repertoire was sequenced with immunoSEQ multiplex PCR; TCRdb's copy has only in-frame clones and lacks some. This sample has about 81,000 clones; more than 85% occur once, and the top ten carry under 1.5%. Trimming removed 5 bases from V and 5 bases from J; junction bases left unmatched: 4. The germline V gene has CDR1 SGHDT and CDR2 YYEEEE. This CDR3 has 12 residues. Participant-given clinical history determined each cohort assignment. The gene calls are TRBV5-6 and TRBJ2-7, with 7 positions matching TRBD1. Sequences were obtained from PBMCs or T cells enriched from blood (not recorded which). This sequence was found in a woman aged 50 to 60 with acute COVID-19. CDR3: CASSDRAHEQYF. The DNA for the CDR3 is TGTGCCAGCAGTGACAGGGCCCACGAGCAGTACTTC. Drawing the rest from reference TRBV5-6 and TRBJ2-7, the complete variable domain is DAGVTQSPTHLIKTRGQQVTLRCSPKSGHDTVSWYQQALGQGPQFIFQYYEEEERQRGNFPDRFSGHQFPNYSSELNVNALLLGDSALYLCASSDRAHEQYFGPGTRLTVT.